A selection of T cell receptor beta chains follows, all from one sample in a study of tumor-infiltrating lymphocytes in localized non-small cell lung cancer. Profiled with immunoSEQ multiplex PCR; TCRdb holds only in-frame clones, not every one. There are over 10,000 clones in the sample; 70% to 90% occur only once, and over 3.5% lies in the top ten. Sequencing input: uninvolved lung tissue not adjacent to the tumor. Source of these receptors: a human donor with non-small cell lung cancer. Each CDR3 is given with its conserved first and last residue. Fields, in order: clone size, V gene, J gene, CDR3 protein. Expanded clones get a size class; other rows say once, few or many, or leave the size out.

size: .; V: TRBV6-1; J: TRBJ1-6; CDR3: CASRDLSNSPLHF
size: .; V: TRBV5-1; J: TRBJ2-3; CDR3: CASSLGSVGSTDTQYF
size: once; V: TRBV1; J: TRBJ2-1; CDR3: CTSSPSEGSSSYNEQFF
size: .; V: TRBV18; J: TRBJ1-1; CDR3: CASSPPDGGTEAFF
size: .; V: TRBV19; J: TRBJ1-1; CDR3: CASGRQGAGTEAFF
size: .; V: TRBV4-2; J: TRBJ1-5; CDR3: CASSQDLSSNQPQHF
size: .; V: TRBV5-6; J: .; CDR3: CASSSDRLYDEQYF
size: .; V: TRBV6-5; J: TRBJ2-7; CDR3: CASSLRDRGEQYF
size: .; V: TRBV5-1; J: TRBJ2-3; CDR3: CASRPLPRSTDTQYF
size: few; V: TRBV5-6; J: TRBJ2-5; CDR3: CASSLEVSGQETQYF
size: .; V: TRBV10-2; J: TRBJ2-1; CDR3: CASSVPPNEQFF
size: .; V: TRBV6-1; J: TRBJ2-5; CDR3: CASSEERPQYF
size: .; V: TRBV30; J: TRBJ2-2; CDR3: CAWSTTPVGTGELFF
size: .; V: TRBV7-2; J: TRBJ2-2; CDR3: CASSSGARTGELFF
size: .; V: TRBV29-1; J: TRBJ2-3; CDR3: CSLEDKTGTDTQYF
size: .; V: TRBV27; J: TRBJ1-2; CDR3: CASSLDRAFGGYTF
size: .; V: TRBV28; J: TRBJ1-6; CDR3: CASKGTYNSPLHF
size: .; V: TRBV5-5; J: TRBJ2-5; CDR3: CASSPGLAGGLGETQYF
size: .; V: TRBV16; J: TRBJ1-1; CDR3: CASIISRGAEAFF
size: .; V: TRBV5-6; J: TRBJ2-7; CDR3: CASSFQGYSYEQYF
size: .; V: TRBV18; J: TRBJ1-1; CDR3: CASSPTDRGSEAFF
size: .; V: TRBV7-8; J: TRBJ2-6; CDR3: CASSTWDTVSFGANVLTF
size: .; V: TRBV5-4; J: TRBJ1-2; CDR3: CASSLPVGTDYGYTF
size: .; V: TRBV2; J: TRBJ1-2; CDR3: CASSDGQYGYTF
size: .; V: TRBV27; J: TRBJ1-1; CDR3: CASSLSPLGGGAFF
size: .; V: TRBV28; J: TRBJ1-1; CDR3: CASGIAGRTLSDTEAFF
size: few; V: TRBV7-6; J: TRBJ2-2; CDR3: CASSHRGLAGGPSGELFF
size: .; V: TRBV6-1; J: TRBJ2-2; CDR3: CASRETSGANTGELFF
size: .; V: TRBV5-1; J: TRBJ2-7; CDR3: CASSAGPGDEQYF
size: .; V: TRBV5-1; J: TRBJ2-2; CDR3: CASSLADSINTGELFF
size: .; V: TRBV13; J: TRBJ1-1; CDR3: CASSQTGPGAFF
size: .; V: TRBV11-1; J: TRBJ2-7; CDR3: CASSLATFEQYF
size: .; V: TRBV28; J: TRBJ1-3; CDR3: CASIPTGRASGNTIYF
size: .; V: TRBV30; J: TRBJ1-2; CDR3: CAWSPEGFGYTF
size: once; V: TRBV5-6; J: TRBJ2-4; CDR3: CASSSQDDIAKNIQYF
size: .; V: TRBV5-5; J: TRBJ2-7; CDR3: CASSFSPGRGLYEQYF
size: few; V: TRBV6-5; J: TRBJ1-1; CDR3: CASSYTYKGTEAFF
size: .; V: TRBV18; J: TRBJ2-5; CDR3: CASSPRGGKETQYF
size: once; V: TRBV5-1; J: TRBJ2-1; CDR3: CASSLGQGGHNEQFF
size: once; V: TRBV18; J: TRBJ1-4; CDR3: CASSGQTGGEKLFF
size: .; V: TRBV7-9; J: TRBJ2-1; CDR3: CASSPRLGEDEQFF
size: .; V: TRBV13; J: TRBJ1-2; CDR3: CASSYQSRGMGPIIYGYTF
size: .; V: TRBV18; J: TRBJ2-7; CDR3: CASSPRDRTYEQYF
size: .; V: TRBV2; J: TRBJ1-1; CDR3: CASMGGHTEAFF
size: .; V: TRBV5-1; J: TRBJ2-1; CDR3: CASSPRLDPTTNEQFF
size: once; V: TRBV5-1; J: TRBJ2-1; CDR3: CASSLTQSGVNEQFF
size: .; V: TRBV19; J: TRBJ1-2; CDR3: CASSMGTGARGYTF
size: .; V: TRBV4-1; J: TRBJ2-7; CDR3: CASSHDFGTSYEQYF
size: .; V: TRBV13; J: TRBJ2-1; CDR3: CASSFTGGPGYNEQFF